Reported below is one T cell receptor beta chain. As originally analysed: From reference gene primer amplification, estimates of nucleated cell counts were derived. Some clones are missing from TCRdb's copy, which holds only in-frame ones; the method was immunoSEQ multiplex PCR. That table supplies the V and J calls and clone size; D and trimming were determined from the DNA. The sample includes approximately 67,000 clones, more than 85% seen only once; the top ten take 4.8%. This sample is part of a study of blood T cell repertoires in COVID-19. Overall study context: There were acute and convalescent COVID-19 samples, and they came from the United States, Italy and Spain. Nucleic acid was either cDNA or gDNA, and it came from T cells, B-cell-depleted T cells, or PBMCs.

Germline V lookup: CDR1 MDHEN, CDR2 SYDVKM. This CDR3 comprises 14 residues. The junction had 9 bases not matched to a gene; V was cut back by 7 bases and J by 3 bases. The origin of this receptor is a woman aged 60-75 years with active COVID-19. The sample taken for sequencing was peripheral blood. This chain joins TRBV28 and TRBJ2-7; 7 nucleotides match TRBD2. The CDR3 DNA reads TGTGCCAGCACCGTTACCGGGGGGAACTACGAGCAGTACTTC. This translates into CASTVTGGNYEQYF. The whole variable domain, remainder taken from reference TRBV28 and TRBJ2-7, is DVKVTQSSRYLVKRTGEKVFLECVQDMDHENMFWYRQDPGLGLRLIYFSYDVKMKEKGDIPEGYSVSREKKERFSLILESASTNQTSMYLCASTVTGGNYEQYFGPGTRLTVT.